The 30 T cell receptor beta chains in this list originate from one sample, sequenced in a study of cytomegalovirus exposure and HLA in healthy donors. The PCR used 60 Vbeta and 13 Jbeta primers. Data came from immunoSEQ multiplex PCR; TCRdb stores just in-frame clones and leaves some out. Of 90,000 to 150,000 clones in the sample, 60% to 85% were seen once. Specimen: PBMCs. These receptors were collected from a woman between 40 and 55 years old in good health and CMV-seropositive.

This rearrangement joins TRBV11-3 to TRBJ1-6, with a weak D call TRBD1 (5 bases). With 3 bases removed from V and 7 bases from J, the gap between germline ends came to 10 bases. This CDR3 is built from 14 residues. CDR1 and CDR2 (germline): SGHNT, YENEEA. The CDR3 region has the DNA TGTGCCAGCAGCTTGGGGCCTCCCAATTCACCCCTCCACTTT. This codes for CASSLGPPNSPLHF.

The V and J genes are TRBV30 and TRBJ1-4, with 7 bases fitting TRBD1. Germline V gene data show CDR1 as GTSNPN and CDR2 as SVGIG (reference sequence). The CDR3 has 13 amino acids. V lost 4 bases to trimming and J lost 11 bases; unmatched junction nucleotides: 10. The CDR3 sequence is CAWMRTGVDKLFF. DNA for the CDR3: TGTGCCTGGATGCGGACAGGCGTCGACAAACTGTTTTTT.

The rearrangement uses TRBV7-8 and TRBJ2-7, with 9 bases lining up with TRBD1. CDR1 and CDR2 from the germline V gene are SGHVS and FQNEAQ. The CDR3 runs to 15 residues. V lost 1 base, J lost 3 bases, and 4 bases stayed unmatched. The CDR3 DNA sequence: TGTGCCAGCAGCTTAGAAAAGGGACAGGGCTACGAGCAGTACTTC. The encoded protein is CASSLEKGQGYEQYF.

This clone occurred a few times. Other DNA sequences in this sample translate to the same CDR3. V and J are TRBV30 and TRBJ1-2, with D maybe TRBD1 (6 bases). CDR1 is GTSNPN, CDR2 SVGIG, per germline (reference sequence). Trimming removed 3 bases from V and 8 bases from J, with 7 bases in between. The CDR3 has 10 amino acids. The CDR3 region has the DNA TGTGCCTGGAGAAGGGGGGGCTACACCTTC. The encoded protein is CAWRRGGYTF.

The chain combines TRBV7-3 with TRBJ2-3; D unresolved. Trimming stripped 7 bases from V and 2 bases from J, with 16 bases between. The CDR3 sequence is 15 residues long. Germline CDR1 and CDR2: SGHTA and FQGTGA. The CDR3 DNA reads as TGTGCCAGCACCCTAAGTGGGCACTCCACAGATACGCAGTATTTT. Translating it yields CASTLSGHSTDTQYF.

The chain carries TRBV19 and TRBJ2-4, with TRBD2 identical over 9 bases. The CDR3 is 16 residues long. V lost 3 bases and J lost 2; bases outside the gene matches: 5. Germline values: CDR1 LNHDA, CDR2 SQIVND (reference sequence). The CDR3 here is CASSILRGGTKNIQYF. CDR3 sequence (DNA): TGTGCCAGTAGTATTCTGCGGGGGGGGACCAAAAACATTCAGTACTTC.

The chain links TRBV6-5 to TRBJ2-1, with 7 positions matching TRBD1. Germline loops: CDR1 MNHEY, CDR2 SVGAGI. The J segment lost 10 bases and the V segment lost 0 bases, leaving 12 bases of the junction unmatched. The CDR3 totals 16 residues. The CDR3 region is CASSYSDRPVLGEQFF. CDR3 nucleotides: TGTGCCAGCAGTTACTCGGACAGGCCAGTTTTAGGGGAGCAGTTCTTC.

This rearrangement joins TRBV6-5 to TRBJ1-1; D is unresolved. This CDR3 spans 11 amino acids. Germline lookup yields CDR1 MNHEY and CDR2 SVGAGI. Between the trimmed V and J ends, which lost 7 bases and 8 bases, there was a span of 11 bases. The chain's CDR3 is CASTLGGEAFF. CDR3 in DNA: TGTGCCAGCACCCTGGGAGGCGAAGCTTTCTTT.

In this sample, this clone turned up once. The chain combines TRBV10-1 with TRBJ2-7; D gene ambiguous. The V gene lost 2 bases and the J gene lost 5 bases, with 7 bases spanning the gap. CDR1 WNHNN and CDR2 SYGVQD come from the germline V gene (reference sequence). The CDR3 spans 12 residues. Written as DNA, the CDR3 is TGCGCCAGCAGTGAGATAGATAACGAGCAGTACTTC. Translating it yields CASSEIDNEQYF.

The V gene is TRBV5-1, the J gene TRBJ2-3, with D tentatively TRBD1 (6 bases). The germline gives CDR1 SGHRS, CDR2 YFSETQ. V was shortened by 2 bases and J by 4 bases, with 14 bases between the two germline ends. The CDR3 sequence is 15 residues long. CDR3 loop: CASSLQGAGADTQYF. The DNA of the CDR3 is TGCGCCAGCAGCTTACAGGGCGCCGGCGCAGATACGCAGTATTTT.

This clone was detected a few times. The chain uses TRBV7-3 and TRBJ2-5; perhaps TRBD2 as D (5 bases). Germline V gene data show CDR1 as SGHTA and CDR2 as FQGTGA. This CDR3 has 16 residues. V lost 2 bases and J lost 4, with 17 bases in between. The CDR3 sequence: CASSLGGSLRAETQYF. Here the CDR3 DNA reads TGTGCCAGCAGCTTAGGTGGCTCCCTGAGGGCAGAGACCCAGTACTTC.

This chain joins TRBV6-1 and TRBJ1-1; a possible D gene is TRBD1 (5 bases). This CDR3 is built from 13 residues. CDR1 is MNHNS and CDR2 is SASEGT in the germline V gene. The V end lost 8 bases, the J end lost 2 bases, and 12 bases lay between the germline ends. The CDR3 nucleotides are TGTGCCAGCTTCCTGGACATAAACACTGAAGCTTTCTTT. This translates into CASFLDINTEAFF.

The chain employs TRBV19 and TRBJ1-5; possible D gene TRBD1, 5 bases. The V end was cut by 5 bases, the J end by 5 bases, with 13 bases between. Germline lookup yields CDR1 LNHDA and CDR2 SQIVND (reference sequence). This CDR3 contains 14 residues. CDR3 amino acids: CASSGWDSDQPQHF. CDR3 coding DNA: TGTGCCAGTAGTGGTTGGGACTCGGATCAGCCCCAGCATTTT.

This clone was seen once. The J gene is TRBJ2-7, the V gene TRBV6-1; 15 bases align to TRBD2. The CDR3 totals 17 residues. Germline CDR1 and CDR2: MNHNS and SASEGT. V gave up 1 base and J gave up 2 bases; unmatched junction bases: 3. The CDR3, as DNA: TGTGCCAGCAGTGAAGGGGGACTAGCGGGGGGTACCTACGAGCAGTACTTC. It yields the protein CASSEGGLAGGTYEQYF.

V and J are TRBV19 and TRBJ1-5; 7 bases map to TRBD1. This CDR3 comprises 15 residues. The J segment lost 0 bases and the V segment lost 4 bases, leaving 3 bases of the junction unmatched. Per germline, CDR1 LNHDA and CDR2 SQIVND (reference sequence). The CDR3 here is CASSTQGGSNQPQHF. CDR3 coding DNA: TGTGCCAGTAGTACTCAGGGGGGTAGCAATCAGCCCCAGCATTTT.

The chain uses TRBV6-1 and TRBJ2-7; TRBD1 might be the D (6 bases). Trimming pared 8 bases from V and 2 bases from J, leaving 16 bases between. From germline, CDR1 is MNHNS and CDR2 SASEGT. CDR3 length: 14 amino acids. CDR3 loop: CASAPQGTTYEQYF. Here the CDR3 DNA reads TGTGCCAGCGCTCCTCAGGGGACAACCTACGAGCAGTACTTC.

This sequence joins TRBV2 and TRBJ2-4; D not resolved. Trimming took 2 bases from V and 1 from J, leaving 6 bases between them. The CDR3 totals 14 residues. Germline V gene data show CDR1 as SNHLY and CDR2 as FYNNEI. The CDR3 loop is CASSERWAKNIQYF. As DNA, the CDR3 is TGTGCCAGCAGTGAACGGTGGGCCAAAAACATTCAGTACTTC.

The chain is built from TRBV11-2 and TRBJ2-5, with D unclear. CDR3 size: 13 residues. The V end lost 2 bases, the J end lost 5 bases, and 9 bases lay between the germline ends. CDR1 and CDR2 (germline): SGHAT, FQNNGV. The CDR3 DNA is TGTGCCAGCAGCTTATCTCCCTCGGAGACCCAGTACTTC. It specifies CASSLSPSETQYF.

The CDR3 loop is CASSQVEGLDPKGQPQHF. CDR3 in DNA: TGTGCCAGCAGCCAAGTCGAAGGACTCGATCCTAAGGGCCAGCCCCAGCATTTT. The V gene is TRBV4-2, the J gene TRBJ1-5, with D hard to call. CDR1 LGHNA and CDR2 YNFKEQ come from the germline V gene. The CDR3 loop spans 18 amino acids. V dropped 1 base and J dropped 7 bases, with 23 bases sitting between them.

This chain uses TRBV2 with TRBJ2-5, with a weak D call TRBD1 (5 bases). Germline CDR1 reads SNHLY; CDR2 reads FYNNEI. Trimming shortened V by 3 bases and J by 3 bases, and 5 bases separated the two germline ends. The CDR3 runs 12 residues. CDR3 nucleotide sequence: TGTGCCAGCAGTGACAGGGAAGAGACCCAGTACTTC. Protein product: CASSDREETQYF. Full variable domain (rest looked up from reference TRBV2 and TRBJ2-5): EPEVTQTPSHQVTQMGQEVILRCVPISNHLYFYWYRQILGQKVEFLVSFYNNEISEKSEIFDDQFSVERPDGSNFTLKIRSTKLEDSAMYFCASSDREETQYFGPGTRLLVL.

This sequence joins TRBV5-1 and TRBJ2-7; maybe TRBD2 (5 bases). Trimming left V 0 bases short and J 6 bases short, with 16 bases between. Germline V gene data show CDR1 as SGHRS and CDR2 as YFSETQ. The CDR3 sequence is 15 residues long. The CDR3 bases are TGCGCCAGCAGCTTGGTGCCCCTCCTAGGGAGCGAGCAGTACTTC. Translated: CASSLVPLLGSEQYF.

J is TRBJ2-7 and V is TRBV11-2; D gene unclear. This CDR3 is 14 amino acids long. The germline gives CDR1 SGHAT, CDR2 FQNNGV. The V end lost 2 bases, the J end lost 5 bases, and 13 bases lay between the germline ends. The CDR3 sequence is CASSLLGGSHEQYF. The CDR3 DNA reads TGTGCCAGCAGCTTATTAGGCGGATCTCACGAGCAGTACTTC.

This rearrangement joins TRBV9 to TRBJ2-2, with 7 bases identical to TRBD1. The J segment lost 7 bases and the V segment lost 0 bases, leaving 6 bases of the junction unmatched. The CDR3 runs to 15 residues. The germline V gene has CDR1 SGDLS and CDR2 YYNGEE. The chain's CDR3 is CASSVVQGFNGELFF. CDR3 in DNA: TGTGCCAGCAGCGTAGTACAGGGGTTTAACGGGGAGCTGTTTTTT.

The chain couples TRBV5-1 to TRBJ1-5; the D gene is possibly TRBD1 (6 bases). V shed 5 bases and J shed 4 bases, with 13 bases lying between them. The CDR3 extends over 14 amino acids. Per germline, CDR1 SGHRS and CDR2 YFSETQ. The CDR3 protein is CASSWGGENQPQHF. The CDR3 DNA reads as TGCGCCAGCAGTTGGGGGGGCGAGAATCAGCCCCAGCATTTT.

The genes are TRBV25-1 and TRBJ2-2; D is perhaps TRBD1 (6 bases). This CDR3 is built from 13 residues. V was clipped by 2 bases and J by 6 bases, with 7 bases between them. Germline lookup yields CDR1 MGHDK and CDR2 SYGVNS. In DNA form, the CDR3 reads TGTGCCAGCAGTGAAGCAGGGGCCGGGGAGCTGTTTTTT. Encoded protein: CASSEAGAGELFF. The full variable domain, with the rest looked up from reference TRBV25-1 and TRBJ2-2, is EADIYQTPRYLVIGTGKKITLECSQTMGHDKMYWYQQDPGMELHLIHYSYGVNSTEKGDLSSESTVSRIRTEHFPLTLESARPSHTSQYLCASSEAGAGELFFGEGSRLTVL.

This chain joins TRBV5-4 and TRBJ1-1, with TRBD1 matching 8 bases. The CDR3 length is 16 residues. The V gene end was trimmed by 4 bases and the J gene end by 1 base; junction bases not matched to a gene: 9. The germline gives CDR1 SGHNT, CDR2 YYREEE (reference sequence). The CDR3 loop is CASSHAGGAPNTEAFF. The DNA for the CDR3 is TGTGCCAGCAGCCATGCAGGGGGCGCCCCGAACACTGAAGCTTTCTTT.

This chain uses TRBV27 with TRBJ2-1; perhaps TRBD1 as D (6 bases). This CDR3 is built from 12 residues. V was clipped by 5 bases and J by 8 bases, with 10 bases between them. Germline lookup yields CDR1 MNHEY and CDR2 SMNVEV (reference sequence). This CDR3 reads CASSTGFYEQFF. CDR3 DNA: TGTGCCAGCAGTACAGGGTTTTATGAGCAGTTCTTC.

The V call is TRBV18, the J call TRBJ2-1, with 9 bases identical to TRBD2. V trimming: 5 bases; J trimming: 3 bases; junction bases outside the gene matches: 8. In germline, CDR1 is KGHSH, CDR2 LQKENI. The CDR3 totals 16 residues. CDR3 protein: CASSSERGVGYNEQFF. CDR3 DNA sequence: TGTGCCAGCTCATCAGAGCGGGGGGTTGGCTACAATGAGCAGTTCTTC.

The chain couples TRBV19 to TRBJ1-5; D is perhaps TRBD1 (5 bases). The CDR3 is made up of 16 amino acids. The germline gives CDR1 LNHDA, CDR2 SQIVND (reference sequence). V was clipped by 2 bases and J by 1 base, with 12 bases between them. The CDR3 region has the DNA TGTGCCAGTAGTATATCCCAGGGATGGAGCAATCAGCCCCAGCATTTT. It translates to CASSISQGWSNQPQHF.

J is TRBJ2-1 and V is TRBV7-2, with 15 bases aligning to TRBD2. CDR1 and CDR2 (germline): SGHTA, FQGNSA. This CDR3 has 15 amino acids. Trimming took 5 bases from V and 10 from J; bases not matched to a gene: 6. CDR3 sequence reads: CASSPPGLAGGEQFF. CDR3 DNA sequence: TGTGCCAGCAGCCCTCCGGGACTAGCGGGGGGCGAGCAGTTCTTC.